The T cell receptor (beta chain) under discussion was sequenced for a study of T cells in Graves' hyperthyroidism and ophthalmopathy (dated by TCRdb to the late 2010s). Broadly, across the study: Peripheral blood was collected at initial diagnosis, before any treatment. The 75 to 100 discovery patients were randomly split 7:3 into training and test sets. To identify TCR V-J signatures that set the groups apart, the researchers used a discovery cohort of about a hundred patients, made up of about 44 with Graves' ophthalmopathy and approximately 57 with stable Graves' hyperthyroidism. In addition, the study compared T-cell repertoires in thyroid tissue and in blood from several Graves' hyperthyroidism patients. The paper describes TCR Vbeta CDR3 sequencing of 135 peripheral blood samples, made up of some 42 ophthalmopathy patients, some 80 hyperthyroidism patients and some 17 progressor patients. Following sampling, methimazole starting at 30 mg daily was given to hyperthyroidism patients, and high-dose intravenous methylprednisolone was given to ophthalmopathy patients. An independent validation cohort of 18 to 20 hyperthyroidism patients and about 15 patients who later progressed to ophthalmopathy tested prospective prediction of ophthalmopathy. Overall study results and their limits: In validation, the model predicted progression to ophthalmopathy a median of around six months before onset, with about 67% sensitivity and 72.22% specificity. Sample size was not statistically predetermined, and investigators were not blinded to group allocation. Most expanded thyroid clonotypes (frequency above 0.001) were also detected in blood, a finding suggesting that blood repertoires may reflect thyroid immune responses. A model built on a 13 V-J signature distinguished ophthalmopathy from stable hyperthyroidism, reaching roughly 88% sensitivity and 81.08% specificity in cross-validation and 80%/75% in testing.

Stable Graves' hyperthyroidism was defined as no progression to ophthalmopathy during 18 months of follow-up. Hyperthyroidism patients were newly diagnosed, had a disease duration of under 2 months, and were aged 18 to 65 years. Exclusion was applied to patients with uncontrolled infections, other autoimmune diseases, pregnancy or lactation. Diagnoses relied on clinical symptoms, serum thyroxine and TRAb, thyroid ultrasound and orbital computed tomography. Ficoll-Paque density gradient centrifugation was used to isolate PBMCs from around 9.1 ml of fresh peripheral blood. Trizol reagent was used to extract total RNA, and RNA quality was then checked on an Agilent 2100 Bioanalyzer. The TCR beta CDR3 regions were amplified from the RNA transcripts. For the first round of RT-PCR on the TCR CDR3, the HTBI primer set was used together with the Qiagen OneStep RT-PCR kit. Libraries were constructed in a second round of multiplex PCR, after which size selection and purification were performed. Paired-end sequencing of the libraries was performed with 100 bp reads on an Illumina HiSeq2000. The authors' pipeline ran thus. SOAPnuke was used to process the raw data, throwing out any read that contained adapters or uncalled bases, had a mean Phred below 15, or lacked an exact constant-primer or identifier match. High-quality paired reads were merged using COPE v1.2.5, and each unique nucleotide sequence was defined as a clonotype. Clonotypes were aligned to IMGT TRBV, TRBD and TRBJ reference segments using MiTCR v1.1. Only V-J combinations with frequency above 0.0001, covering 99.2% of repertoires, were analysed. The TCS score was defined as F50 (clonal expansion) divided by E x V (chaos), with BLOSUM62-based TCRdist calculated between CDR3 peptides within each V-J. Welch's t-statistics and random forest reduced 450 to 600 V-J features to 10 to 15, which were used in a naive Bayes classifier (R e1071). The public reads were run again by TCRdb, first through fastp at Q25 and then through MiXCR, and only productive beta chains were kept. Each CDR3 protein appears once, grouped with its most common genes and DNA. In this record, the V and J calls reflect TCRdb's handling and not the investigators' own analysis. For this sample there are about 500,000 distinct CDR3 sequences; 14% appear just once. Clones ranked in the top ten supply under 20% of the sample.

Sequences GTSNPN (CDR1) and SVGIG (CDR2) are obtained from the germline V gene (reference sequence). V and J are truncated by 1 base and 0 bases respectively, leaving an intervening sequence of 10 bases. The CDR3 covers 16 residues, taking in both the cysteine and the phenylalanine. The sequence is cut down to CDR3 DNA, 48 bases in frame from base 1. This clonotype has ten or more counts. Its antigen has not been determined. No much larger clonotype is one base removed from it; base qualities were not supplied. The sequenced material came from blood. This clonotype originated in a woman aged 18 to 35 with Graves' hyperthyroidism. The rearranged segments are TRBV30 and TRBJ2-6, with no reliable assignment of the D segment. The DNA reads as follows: TGTGCCTGGAGTGGGCAGTCCGACTCTGGGGCCAACGTCCTGACTTTC. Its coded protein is CAWSGQSDSGANVLTF.